These 9 T cell receptor beta chains originate from one sample sequenced in a study of blood T cell repertoires in COVID-19. The protocol was immunoSEQ multiplex PCR, while the TCRdb copy is restricted to in-frame clones and leaves out a portion. The sample has around 170,000 clones; approximately 86% are singletons. Source material: peripheral blood. The receptors derive from a woman in her 30s with active or convalescent COVID-19.

The rearrangement uses TRBV28 and TRBJ1-1; D is undetermined. Germline V gives CDR1 MDHEN, CDR2 SYDVKM. The CDR3 extends over 14 amino acids. Trimming removed 3 bases at V and 11 bases at J, with 19 bases between. CDR3 in amino acids: CASSFRTSEGRAFF. CDR3 coding DNA: TGTGCCAGCAGTTTTAGGACCTCGGAAGGGAGGGCTTTCTTT.

This clone was detected once. CDR3 sequence reads: CASSQDVASGRNEQFF. In nucleotides, the CDR3 is TGTGCCAGCAGCCAAGATGTCGCTAGCGGGAGGAATGAGCAGTTCTTC. The genes are TRBV4-2 and TRBJ2-1, with TRBD2 matching 11 bases. Germline-derived CDR1 and CDR2 are LGHNA and YNFKEQ. The CDR3 is made up of 16 amino acids. V trimming: 0 bases; J trimming: 7 bases; junction bases outside the gene matches: 5.

This clone was detected only a few times. The V call is TRBV19, the J call TRBJ2-7; 7 nucleotides align to TRBD2. V gave up 5 bases and J gave up 4 bases; unmatched junction bases: 11. The CDR3 length is 15 residues. Germline CDR1 is LNHDA and CDR2 is SQIVND (reference sequence). The CDR3 protein is CASSAYSSGVYEQYF. The CDR3 DNA reads as TGTGCCAGTAGTGCCTATTCTAGCGGTGTGTACGAGCAGTACTTC.

The CDR3 is CASSATGTGNYEQFF. The CDR3 DNA sequence: TGTGCCAGCAGCGCAACCGGGACAGGGAATTATGAGCAGTTCTTC. The chain joins TRBV9 to TRBJ2-1; 9 bases agree with TRBD1. Germline V gene data show CDR1 as SGDLS and CDR2 as YYNGEE. This CDR3 contains 15 residues. The junction had 9 bases not matched to a gene; V was cut back by 3 bases and J by 8 bases.

The gene calls are TRBV5-1 and TRBJ1-4; 9 bases are a match to TRBD1. This CDR3 has 15 amino acids. After removal of 4 bases from V and 8 bases from J, the junction contained 9 bases not matched to a gene. Germline V lookup: CDR1 SGHRS, CDR2 YFSETQ. The CDR3 nucleotides read TGCGCCAGCAGCGCGACCGGGACAGGGAGCGAAAAACTGTTTTTT. Translating gives CASSATGTGSEKLFF.

This rearrangement joins TRBV2 to TRBJ1-3, with 7 positions matching TRBD1. The CDR3 contains 15 residues. CDR1 SNHLY and CDR2 FYNNEI come from the germline V gene. J was trimmed by 11 bases and V by 1 base; bases with no gene match: 11. As DNA, the CDR3 is TGTGCCAGCAGTGAAGGAAGGACAGGTCCTAGGGCCATATATTTT. Translation gives CASSEGRTGPRAIYF.

The table lists this clone with a count of one. V and J are TRBV18 and TRBJ1-5; TRBD1 matches at 10 bases. Germline CDR1 reads KGHSH; CDR2 reads LQKENI. The CDR3 is made up of 18 amino acids. The junction had 8 bases not matched to a gene; V was cut back by 3 bases and J by 0 bases. CDR3 loop: CASSPRGTGEVSNQPQHF. The CDR3 nucleotides are TGTGCCAGCTCACCCCGCGGGACAGGGGAAGTTAGCAATCAGCCCCAGCATTTT.

J is TRBJ1-2 and V is TRBV2; D possibly corresponds to TRBD1 (6 bases). The CDR3 covers 13 residues. Germline assignment: CDR1 SNHLY and CDR2 FYNNEI. Trimming left V 8 bases short and J 8 bases short, with 18 bases between. CDR3 coding DNA: TGTGCCAGCGCTACAGGGCCGAATCACGGCTACACCTTC. It specifies CASATGPNHGYTF.

In its sample, this clone was seen once. The J gene is TRBJ2-3, the V gene TRBV5-6; D might be TRBD2 (6 bases). The CDR3 covers 15 residues. The V gene's germline CDR1 is SGHDT and CDR2 YYEEEE. Trimming cost V 3 bases and J 0 bases, with 11 bases left between them. In nucleotides, the CDR3 is TGTGCCAGCAGCTGGGGACTGCCTAGCACAGATACGCAGTATTTT. It translates to CASSWGLPSTDTQYF.